Presented here are 20 T cell receptor beta chains from one specimen sequenced in a study of T cells after yellow fever vaccination. TCRdb redid the calling of the 5' RACE reads with MiXCR, one entry per CDR3 protein. This sample has 620,000 or so distinct CDR3 sequences, with about a sixth found just once. Sequencing used PBMCs, obtained 5 days after the first yellow fever vaccination. The origin of the receptors is a man aged 18 to 30 who received the YFV17D yellow fever vaccine.

A few counts support this clonotype. The chain recombines TRBV12-3 or TRBV12-4 with TRBJ1-6; D is perhaps TRBD1 (6 bases). The CDR3 runs 16 residues. Trimming pared 7 bases from V and 3 bases from J, leaving 16 bases between. This chain's CDR3 is CASMQGTLVYNSPLHF. The CDR3 DNA reads as TGTGCCAGCATGCAAGGGACACTCGTCTATAATTCACCCCTCCACTTT.

The V call is TRBV11-1, the J call TRBJ2-6; weak D call: TRBD2 (6 bases). Germline V gene sequence: CDR1 SGHAT, CDR2 FQDESV (reference sequence). V was cut by 0 bases and J by 1 base, with 19 bases left in between. The CDR3 runs 20 residues. DNA of the CDR3: TGTGCCAGCAGCTTAGCCCGGGCCAGTGTCGGAGGGTCTGGGGCCAACGTCCTGACTTTC. Protein product: CASSLARASVGGSGANVLTF.

This clonotype was found a few times. The chain links TRBV20-1 to TRBJ2-5; the match to TRBD1 covers 8 bases. Trimming cost V 5 bases and J 4 bases; bases outside gene matches: 6. This CDR3 comprises 13 residues. The germline CDR1 and CDR2 sequences are DFQATT and SNEGSKA (reference sequence). The CDR3 DNA follows: TGCAGTGCTCGAACAGGGGGTTCAGAGACCCAGTACTTC. Translated: CSARTGGSETQYF.

J is TRBJ2-3 and V is TRBV11-1; D is unresolved. Trimming removed 1 base from V and 2 bases from J, with 7 bases in between. Germline loops: CDR1 SGHAT, CDR2 FQDESV (reference sequence). The CDR3 length is 14 residues. CDR3: CASSLVGFTDTQYF. CDR3 coding DNA: TGTGCCAGCAGCTTAGTGGGCTTCACAGATACGCAGTATTTT.

This clonotype appeared a few times. The V call is TRBV7-2, the J call TRBJ2-5; TRBD2 matches 8 bases. After removal of 5 bases from V and 12 bases from J, the junction contained 8 bases not matched to a gene. Per germline, CDR1 SGHTA and CDR2 FQGNSA. CDR3 length equals 12 residues. In nucleotides, the CDR3 is TGTGCCAGCAGCACCTTAGCGGGGAAGAAGTACTTC. This codes for CASSTLAGKKYF.

This clonotype occurred a few times. The gene calls are TRBV21-1 and TRBJ1-5. TRBV21-1 is labeled a pseudogene. This CDR3 has 13 residues. The CDR3 here is CASSKKESQPQHF. CDR3 bases: TGTGCCAGCAGCAAAAAGGAATCTCAGCCCCAGCATTTT.

Here the CDR3 reads CASSPGQGSMALHF. The CDR3, as DNA: TGTGCCAGCAGTCCCGGACAGGGGAGTATGGCCCTCCACTTT. The chain has TRBV12-3 or TRBV12-4 and TRBJ1-6, with 9 bases fitting TRBD1. The CDR3 is 14 amino acids. V lost 5 bases, J lost 14 bases, and 10 bases stayed unmatched.

This clonotype has a handful of counts. The chain joins TRBV20-1 to TRBJ2-3; 14 nucleotides align to TRBD2. The CDR3 length is 15 residues. With V trimmed by 6 bases and J by 2 bases, 4 bases remained unmatched. Germline CDR1 reads DFQATT; CDR2 reads SNEGSKA (reference sequence). In DNA form, the CDR3 reads TGCAGTGCCGGACTAGCGGGGGGCTTCACAGATACGCAGTATTTT. It yields the protein CSAGLAGGFTDTQYF.

This clonotype was seen just once. The V and J genes are TRBV6-2 or TRBV6-3 and TRBJ2-7; tentatively, D is TRBD2 (5 bases). The CDR3 loop spans 14 amino acids. Per germline, CDR1 MNHEY and CDR2 SVGEGT. The V end lost 5 bases, the J end lost 2 bases, and 13 bases lay between the germline ends. The CDR3 DNA is TGTGCCAGCAGTCAGGACTCTAAAGCCTACGAGCAGTACGTC. Its translation: CASSQDSKAYEQYV.

The rearrangement uses TRBV5-1 and TRBJ2-3; TRBD2 matches at 10 bases. This CDR3 region has 17 residues. J gave up 4 bases and V 0 bases, and 8 bases lay outside the gene matches. Looked up from germline, CDR1 is SGHRS and CDR2 is YFSETQ. The DNA for the CDR3 is TGCGCCAGCAGCTTGGCCGGTAGCGGGGGGATGGCAGATACGCAGTATTTT. Its translation is CASSLAGSGGMADTQYF.

This chain links TRBV6-5 with TRBJ2-1; D not certain. The CDR3 consists of 15 residues. Germline V gene data show CDR1 as MNHEY and CDR2 as SVGAGI. V lost 0 bases to trimming and J lost 3 bases, with 9 bases between them. CDR3 sequence (DNA): TGTGCCAGCAGTTACTCGGGGTCCATCTACAATGAGCAGTTCTTC. Amino acid sequence: CASSYSGSIYNEQFF.

The V call is TRBV12-3 or TRBV12-4, the J call TRBJ1-5; unclear D gene. Trimming left V 5 bases short and J 0 bases short, with 11 bases between. The CDR3 covers 15 residues. CDR3: CASSGDHFSNQPQHF. The CDR3 region has the DNA TGTGCCAGCAGTGGTGACCACTTTAGCAATCAGCCCCAGCATTTT.

This chain joins TRBV4-2 and TRBJ2-2, with D perhaps matching TRBD1 (6 bases). The length of the CDR3 is 16 residues. The germline V gene encodes CDR1 LGHNA and CDR2 YNFKEQ. V was clipped by 3 bases and J by 5 bases, with 16 bases between them. The chain's CDR3 is CASSHPAGAQTGELFF. CDR3 nucleotides: TGTGCCAGCAGCCATCCGGCAGGGGCCCAAACCGGGGAGCTGTTTTTT.

The chain is built from TRBV5-1 and TRBJ2-1; D not resolved. The V gene lost 0 bases and the J gene lost 7 bases, with 8 bases spanning the gap. Germline CDR1 SGHRS, CDR2 YFSETQ. This CDR3 comprises 13 residues. Here the CDR3 reads CASSLGLPNEQFF. The CDR3 nucleotides are TGCGCCAGCAGCTTGGGACTCCCGAATGAGCAGTTCTTC.

This clonotype was seen at least ten times. The chain recombines TRBV5-1 with TRBJ1-1; D remains ambiguous. Between the trimmed V and J ends, which lost 4 bases and 5 bases, there was a span of 15 bases. The CDR3 has 14 residues. CDR1 is SGHRS and CDR2 is YFSETQ in the germline V gene. This CDR3 reads CASSQNPGITEAFF. The CDR3 DNA follows: TGCGCCAGCAGCCAGAATCCGGGGATTACTGAAGCTTTCTTT.

This clonotype was observed a few times. The genes are TRBV7-6 and TRBJ1-1; no firm D call. The CDR3 loop spans 13 amino acids. Trimming stripped 5 bases from V and 7 bases from J, with 14 bases between. Germline-derived CDR1 and CDR2 are SGHVS and FNYEAQ. CDR3 residues: CASSPRGSSEAFF. CDR3 sequence (DNA): TGTGCCAGCAGCCCGCGGGGTAGCAGTGAAGCTTTCTTT.

This clonotype appeared many times. The rearrangement links TRBV5-1 to TRBJ2-2; 7 bases match TRBD1. After removal of 6 bases from V and 5 bases from J, the junction contained 16 bases not matched to a gene. Germline V CDR1 and CDR2: SGHRS, YFSETQ. CDR3 length: 17 amino acids. The DNA for the CDR3 is TGCGCCAGCACCGCTGATCTTTCATTGACAGGGACCGGGGAGCTGTTTTTT. It translates to CASTADLSLTGTGELFF.

The gene calls are TRBV20-1 and TRBJ2-3; D may be TRBD2 (6 bases). The V gene lost 6 bases and the J gene lost 4 bases, with 17 bases spanning the gap. The germline V gene has CDR1 DFQATT and CDR2 SNEGSKA (reference sequence). The CDR3 loop spans 14 amino acids. Here the CDR3 DNA reads TGCAGTGCCGCCGGGACTTCTCAAGCAGATACGCAGTATTTT. Its translation is CSAAGTSQADTQYF.

The chain uses TRBV15 and TRBJ1-1; TRBD1 aligns across 7 bases. The V gene's germline CDR1 is LNHNV and CDR2 YYDKDF (reference sequence). The CDR3 totals 13 residues. V lost 4 bases, J lost 5 bases, and 4 bases stayed unmatched. CDR3: CATSTTGETEAFF. The CDR3 nucleotides read TGTGCCACCAGCACAACAGGGGAGACTGAAGCTTTCTTT.

In its sample, this clonotype was seen many times. The chain is built from TRBV5-1 and TRBJ2-1; a possible D gene is TRBD2 (6 bases). CDR1 is SGHRS, CDR2 YFSETQ, per germline. The V and J ends lost 4 bases and 0 bases respectively, with 11 bases between them. This CDR3 contains 15 residues. CDR3 nucleotide sequence: TGCGCCAGCAGCCCGACCGGGAGCTCCTACAATGAGCAGTTCTTC. Translating gives CASSPTGSSYNEQFF. Full variable domain (remainder filled in from reference TRBV5-1 and TRBJ2-1): KAGVTQTPRYLIKTRGQQVTLSCSPISGHRSVSWYQQTPGQGLQFLFEYFSETQRNKGNFPGRFSGRQFSNSRSEMNVSTLELGDSALYLCASSPTGSSYNEQFFGPGTRLTVL.